What follows are 2 T cell receptor beta chains derived from one specimen sequenced in a study of cytomegalovirus exposure and HLA in healthy donors. It was with 60 Vbeta and 13 Jbeta primers that the PCR ran. Profiling relied on immunoSEQ multiplex PCR, and the TCRdb table lists in-frame clones only, not all of them. The table includes 85,000 to 100,000 clones, roughly four fifths detected once. The sample taken for sequencing was PBMCs. These receptors came from a human donor in good health.

The J gene is TRBJ2-5, the V gene TRBV12-5; weak D call: TRBD1 (6 bases). V shed 4 bases and J shed 5 bases, with 17 bases lying between them. From germline, CDR1 is LGHNT and CDR2 FRNRAP. This CDR3 has 15 amino acids. The CDR3 bases are TGTGCTAGTGGTTGGACAGTGCCTACACGGGAGACCCAGTACTTC. Protein sequence: CASGWTVPTRETQYF. The whole variable domain, filled in from reference TRBV12-5 and TRBJ2-5, reads DARVTQTPRHKVTEMGQEVTMRCQPILGHNTVFWYRQTMMQGLELLAYFRNRAPLDDSGMPKDRFSAEMPDATLATLKIQPSEPRDSAVYFCASGWTVPTRETQYFGPGTRLLVL.

The V gene is TRBV7-7, the J gene TRBJ2-1; TRBD1 matches 10 bases. V trimming: 1 base; J trimming: 4 bases; junction bases outside the gene matches: 1. CDR3 length: 15 residues. Germline-derived CDR1 and CDR2 are SSHAT and FNYEAQ (reference sequence). CDR3 region: CASSLGDRGYNEQFF. The CDR3 nucleotides read TGTGCCAGCAGCTTAGGGGACAGGGGTTACAATGAGCAGTTCTTC.